This T cell receptor (beta chain) was documented in a study of OX40 agonist ivuxolimab in advanced cancers. Study context: Partial responses were achieved by three patients, one with hepatocellular carcinoma and two with cutaneous melanoma. Findings of the study overall: With doses of 0.1 to 3.0 mg/kg, CD4+ and CD8+ blood T cells had undergone clonal expansion by week 6.

It was autoimmune disease history or systemic immunosuppression that excluded patients. Trimming cost V 2 bases and J 8 bases; bases outside gene matches: 11. This CDR3 is built from 15 residues. Germline lookup yields CDR1 SGHTA and CDR2 FQGNSA. Assay: immunoSEQ multiplex PCR; the TCRdb copy retains only in-frame clones and omits some. The repertoire includes tens of thousands of clones, about 94% of them detected once, and approximately 19% sits in the top ten. Note on this clone: What it binds is not known.

The chain links TRBV7-2 to TRBJ1-2; 7 nucleotides align to TRBD1. Sequenced here: CD4+ or CD8+ T cells sorted from blood, sampled in a trial of the OX40 agonist ivuxolimab. This receptor was identified in an adult with an advanced solid tumor such as melanoma, head and neck, liver or kidney cancer. The CDR3 bases are TGTGCCAGCAGCTTACCAAAGACAGGGAGGGACGGCTACACCTTC. The encoded protein is CASSLPKTGRDGYTF.